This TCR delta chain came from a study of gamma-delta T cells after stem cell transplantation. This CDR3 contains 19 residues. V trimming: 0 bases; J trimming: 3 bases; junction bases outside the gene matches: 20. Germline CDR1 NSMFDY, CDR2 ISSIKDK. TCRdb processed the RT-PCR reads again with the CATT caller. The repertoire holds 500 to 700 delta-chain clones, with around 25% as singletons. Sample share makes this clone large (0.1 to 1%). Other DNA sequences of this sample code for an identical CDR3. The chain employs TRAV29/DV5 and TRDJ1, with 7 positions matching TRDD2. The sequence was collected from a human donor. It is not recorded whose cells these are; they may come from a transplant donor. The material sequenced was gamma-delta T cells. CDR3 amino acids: CAASGAVPPSFIESDKLIF. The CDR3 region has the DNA TGTGCAGCAAGCGGTGCGGTCCCGCCTTCCTTCATAGAATCCGATAAACTCATCTTT.